The T cell receptor (beta chain) described here comes from a study of T cells after yellow fever vaccination. General observations from the study: Overlap between CD4 and CD8 compartments was detected for a small share of clonotypes. Subsequent to the booster, the majority of primary-vaccination clones reappeared (around 95% CD4, about 90% CD8).

Comments on this clonotype: Its antigen is still unknown.

MiXCR, applied by TCRdb to the 5' RACE reads, yields one record per CDR3 protein. The profile covers 510,000 or so distinct CDR3 sequences, with 15% to 20% appearing a single time and 13% to 15% taken by the ten largest. Deletions cut 0 bases from V and 5 bases from J, with 13 bases between. CDR1 SGHTA and CDR2 FQGNSA come from the germline V gene. The CDR3 runs 15 residues. V gene TRBV7-2 combines with J gene TRBJ2-5, with TRBD1 as a possible D gene (6 bases). This receptor was obtained from a young man who received the YFV17D yellow fever vaccine. The sample was PBMCs, taken 15 days after the yellow fever booster vaccination. CDR3 DNA: TGTGCCAGCAGCTTAGCCACGACAGGAACGGAGACCCAGTACTTC. This gives the protein CASSLATTGTETQYF.